The 11 T cell receptor beta chains presented below share a single source sample, sequenced in a study of shared clonotypes between healthy human individuals. Data came from immunoSEQ multiplex PCR; TCRdb stores just in-frame clones and leaves some out. The repertoire holds 2.3 million or so clones, 93% seen once, with 0.39% in the top ten. The specimen sequenced was naive CD4+ T cells from PBMCs. The subset denotes: CD45RA+ positively selected. These receptors were obtained from a man aged 18 to 30 in good health. Some clones in this sample may be carry-over from other donors' samples.

The chain employs TRBV11-2 and TRBJ2-1, with D hard to call. Germline V lookup: CDR1 SGHAT, CDR2 FQNNGV. This CDR3 is built from 16 residues. Trimming took off 3 bases at V and 0 bases at J, with 12 bases between the two ends. DNA of the CDR3: TGTGCCAGCAGCTTCCCGCCTGGGCGCTCCTACAATGAGCAGTTCTTC. Protein: CASSFPPGRSYNEQFF.

The chain employs TRBV28 and TRBJ2-2; perhaps TRBD2 as D (5 bases). The CDR3 runs to 16 residues. The V end lost 6 bases, the J end lost 2 bases, and 16 bases lay between the germline ends. CDR1 is MDHEN, CDR2 SYDVKM, per germline. CDR3 sequence (DNA): TGTGCCAGCAGACCGCCCAGAGGGATTAACACCGGGGAGCTGTTTTTT. Its translation: CASRPPRGINTGELFF.

This clone was counted a single time. The V and J genes are TRBV7-9 and TRBJ2-6; D gene ambiguous. Germline CDR1 and CDR2: SEHNR and FQNEAQ (reference sequence). Trimming took off 4 bases at V and 8 bases at J, with 9 bases between the two ends. There are 13 residues in the CDR3. The CDR3 DNA is TGTGCCAGCAGCTCCGGAGTGCCCAACGTCCTGACTTTC. It is translated as CASSSGVPNVLTF.

The gene calls are TRBV6-5 and TRBJ2-5; no reliable D call. The CDR3 length is 11 residues. CDR1 and CDR2 from the germline V gene are MNHEY and SVGAGI. The V and J ends lost 8 bases and 5 bases respectively, with 9 bases between them. CDR3 sequence reads: CASGLEETQYF. In nucleotides, the CDR3 is TGTGCCAGCGGCCTAGAGGAGACCCAGTACTTC.

Remarks on this clone: This specimen includes other DNA sequences encoding the same CDR3. The chain joins TRBV18 to TRBJ2-3; 8 bases are a match to TRBD1. CDR1 is KGHSH, CDR2 LQKENI, per germline. The CDR3 runs to 14 residues. V dropped 2 bases and J dropped 3; count of bases not matched to a gene: 1. The CDR3 nucleotides are TGTGCCAGCTCACCAACAGGGGGAACAGATACGCAGTATTTT. This sequence encodes CASSPTGGTDTQYF.

The sample holds one count of this clone. Relative to the germline gene, one junction end is altered; a read error may explain this. V is TRBV5-1 and J is TRBJ2-3; D is possibly TRBD2 (5 bases). Germline V gene lookup returns CDR1 SGHRS and CDR2 YFSETQ. There are 15 residues in the CDR3. The CDR3 here is CASSVGNPSRDTQYF. The DNA for the CDR3 is TGCGCCAGCAGCGTCGGGAATCCCAGCAGAGATACGCAGTATTTT.

This clone was seen a single time. The CDR3 DNA sequence: TGTGCCAGCAGTCCCCCCCCCGGGGTCTCTGGGGCCAACGTCCTGACTTTC. It translates to CASSPPPGVSGANVLTF. The chain joins TRBV28 to TRBJ2-6, with a weak D call TRBD2 (5 bases). The CDR3 spans 17 residues. With 5 bases removed from V and 0 bases from J, the gap between germline ends came to 14 bases. The V gene's germline CDR1 is MDHEN and CDR2 SYDVKM.

The genes are TRBV7-6 and TRBJ1-4; the match to TRBD1 covers 9 bases. After removal of 5 bases from V and 5 bases from J, the junction contained 6 bases not matched to a gene. The CDR3 has 15 amino acids. Germline V lookup: CDR1 SGHVS, CDR2 FNYEAQ. Here the CDR3 reads CASSLGGTGNEKLFF. DNA for the CDR3: TGTGCCAGCAGCCTAGGGGGGACAGGGAATGAAAAACTGTTTTTT.

The chain links TRBV29-1 to TRBJ2-5, with a weak D call TRBD1 (6 bases). The last part of the DNA fits TRBJ2-7 better; the J call may be wrong. Germline assignment: CDR1 SQVTM and CDR2 ANQGSEA. This CDR3 comprises 13 residues. CDR3 region: CSVEGANPYEQYF. The DNA for the CDR3 is TGCAGCGTTGAGGGGGCCAATCCCTACGAGCAGTACTTC.

This clone was recorded only once. CDR3 sequence reads: CASSLRTGGNEKLFF. The CDR3 DNA reads TGTGCCAGCAGCTTAAGGACAGGGGGGAATGAAAAACTGTTTTTT. The genes are TRBV5-4 and TRBJ1-4; 10 positions agree with TRBD1. Trimming at V came to 2 bases and at J to 5 bases, leaving 3 bases not matched to a gene. CDR1 and CDR2 (germline): SGHNT, YYREEE (reference sequence). The CDR3 is made up of 15 amino acids.

V and J are TRBV6-6 and TRBJ2-3; the match to TRBD2 covers 8 bases. V shed 6 bases, J shed 1 base, and the junction held 3 bases outside the gene matches. Germline V gene sequence: CDR1 MNHNY, CDR2 SVGAGI (reference sequence). This CDR3 has 14 amino acids. The CDR3 DNA reads as TGTGCCAGCAGCCGGGGGGGCCGCACAGATACGCAGTATTTT. Protein sequence: CASSRGGRTDTQYF.